These 10 T cell receptor beta chains were sequenced from one sample in a study of cytomegalovirus exposure and HLA in healthy donors. This PCR relied on a set of 60 Vbeta primers and 13 Jbeta primers. The method was immunoSEQ multiplex PCR; TCRdb's version includes in-frame clones alone and lacks a portion of them. The data contain 100,000 to 150,000 clones, approximately 80% of them singletons. Sequenced sample: PBMCs. The receptors derive from a man in his fifties or sixties in good health and CMV-seronegative.

Only one count was recorded for this clone. The V and J genes are TRBV6-1 and TRBJ2-3; perhaps TRBD2 as D (6 bases). Trimming pared 2 bases from V and 10 bases from J, leaving 16 bases between. This CDR3 is built from 14 residues. From germline, CDR1 is MNHNS and CDR2 SASEGT. CDR3 residues: CASSEWDSPDSQYF. CDR3 DNA sequence: TGTGCCAGCAGTGAATGGGACTCTCCGGACTCGCAGTATTTT.

This clone was counted a single time. The chain recombines TRBV7-6 with TRBJ2-5; D perhaps matches TRBD2 (5 bases). Germline assignment: CDR1 SGHVS and CDR2 FNYEAQ. V lost 6 bases and J 2 bases, leaving 13 bases between the germline ends. The CDR3 totals 14 residues. CDR3 sequence (DNA): TGTGCCAGCAGGAGCAGCCCGGGACAAGAGACCCAGTACTTC. Translation gives CASRSSPGQETQYF.

The table lists this clone with a count of one. The genes are TRBV4-1 and TRBJ1-2, with a weak D call TRBD1 (5 bases). V lost 0 bases to trimming and J lost 0 bases, with 14 bases between them. Germline V gene data show CDR1 as MGHRA and CDR2 as YSYEKL. This CDR3 is 17 amino acids long. CDR3 sequence reads: CASSQETGGNPNYGYTF. CDR3 bases: TGCGCCAGCAGCCAAGAAACAGGTGGTAATCCTAACTATGGCTACACCTTC.

This chain uses TRBV29-1 with TRBJ2-7; D not resolved. The ends were cut back, 0 bases at V and 0 bases at J, with 6 bases in the middle. Germline loops: CDR1 SQVTM, CDR2 ANQGSEA. CDR3 length equals 13 residues. This CDR3 reads CSVEDPSSYEQYF. The CDR3 DNA reads as TGCAGCGTTGAAGATCCGTCCTCCTACGAGCAGTACTTC.

This chain links TRBV30 with TRBJ2-3, with 13 bases matching TRBD2. This CDR3 is 16 amino acids long. From germline, CDR1 is GTSNPN and CDR2 SVGIG (reference sequence). V was pared by 0 bases and J by 9 bases, with 9 bases of the junction left unmatched. The CDR3 sequence: CAWSVGLAGVGNTQYF. CDR3 DNA: TGTGCCTGGAGTGTAGGACTAGCGGGGGTCGGAAACACGCAGTATTTT.

This clone was seen only a few times. The chain joins TRBV4-3 to TRBJ2-1; the match to TRBD1 covers 7 bases. The J segment lost 0 bases and the V segment lost 4 bases, leaving 0 bases of the junction unmatched. This CDR3 has 14 amino acids. Looked up from germline, CDR1 is LGHNA and CDR2 is YSLEER. The CDR3 bases are TGCGCCAGCAGCCGACAGGGCTCCTACAATGAGCAGTTCTTC. Translating gives CASSRQGSYNEQFF.

The rearrangement joins TRBV19 to TRBJ1-5; a possible D gene is TRBD1 (5 bases). The V gene lost 1 base and the J gene lost 2 bases, with 15 bases spanning the gap. The germline V gene encodes CDR1 LNHDA and CDR2 SQIVND (reference sequence). This CDR3 comprises 17 residues. For the CDR3, the DNA is TGTGCCAGTAGTATAGCCGGGGGGACCGGGGGCAATCAGCCCCAGCATTTT. It specifies CASSIAGGTGGNQPQHF.

V usage is TRBV15 and J usage is TRBJ2-7; 7 positions agree with TRBD2. Trimming cost V 9 bases and J 5 bases; bases outside gene matches: 19. The germline CDR1 and CDR2 sequences are LNHNV and YYDKDF (reference sequence). This CDR3 spans 16 amino acids. The CDR3 nucleotides are TGTGCCACGACCTTCGATGTTGCGGGGGAGGGCAACGAGCAGTACTTC. It specifies CATTFDVAGEGNEQYF.

The gene calls are TRBV7-2 and TRBJ2-7, with 10 nucleotides matching TRBD1. Trimming removed 4 bases from V and 7 bases from J; junction bases left unmatched: 7. Germline CDR1 is SGHTA and CDR2 is FQGNSA. The CDR3 contains 14 residues. CDR3 protein: CASSWGQGLKEQYF. The CDR3 bases are TGTGCCAGCAGCTGGGGACAGGGGCTCAAGGAGCAGTACTTC.

The chain uses TRBV9 and TRBJ2-3; D is perhaps TRBD2 (7 bases). This CDR3 comprises 18 residues. V was trimmed by 4 bases and J by 4 bases, leaving 25 bases between them. The germline V gene has CDR1 SGDLS and CDR2 YYNGEE. Written as DNA, the CDR3 is TGTGCCAGCAGCCCTTTATCCTATTCGGGGGGCCGGGCAGATACGCAGTATTTT. Amino acid sequence: CASSPLSYSGGRADTQYF. Supplemented by reference TRBV9 and TRBJ2-3, the full variable domain reads DSGVTQTPKHLITATGQRVTLRCSPRSGDLSVYWYQQSLDQGLQFLIQYYNGEERAKGNILERFSAQQFPDLHSELNLSSLELGDSALYFCASSPLSYSGGRADTQYFGPGTRLTVL.